The entry below describes one T cell receptor beta chain. Its cognate antigen has yet to be identified. Per-base qualities were not stored, and no clone one base away is much larger. The trim is 2 bases for V and 4 bases for J, with a gap of 9 bases between the germline ends. The cysteine opens and the phenylalanine closes a CDR3 of 13 amino acids. Solely the CDR3 DNA is kept, with 39 bases framed from the first base. The germline V gene (reference sequence) provides CDR1 MNHEY and CDR2 SMNVEV. Using immunoSEQ, frozen genomic DNA was subjected to high-throughput TCRbeta CDR3 sequencing, a process that included PCR amplification, mapping, bias correction and internal controls. On the authors' methods: Productive rearrangements were kept, and unique TCRbeta sequences were defined by CDR3 nucleotide sequence plus V and J gene. Donor-reactive sequences required at least 5-fold expansion in CFSE-low cells versus unstimulated pre-transplant cells and at least 0.01% frequency. To ensure at least 90% detection power, minimum frequency thresholds were set for each subject based on that subject's lowest-template unstimulated sample. Repertoire turnover was measured by Jensen-Shannon divergence between the top 1000 TCRbeta sequences post- and pre-transplant. Changes in detection of donor-reactive sequences were tested with two-sided Fisher's exact tests. TCRdb retrieved this table from immuneACCESS and kept in-frame rearrangements only. Not all clones are present; in checked studies, unresolved V genes account for under half, and no reason is known for the remainder. Clonal size and the V and J genes are those of that table, whereas D and trimming came from the DNA. The sample data list 75,000 to 100,000 clones, and roughly 80% of these were observed just once. The leading ten clones occupy roughly 0.44% of the sample.

These data come from a study of T cell clones after liver transplantation (dated by TCRdb to between 2018 and 2021). About the study as a whole: ITN030ST, the source of the samples, was a randomized trial that attempted immunosuppression withdrawal within 2 years of liver transplantation. The studied cohort comprised 8 liver transplant recipients, 3 classified as tolerant and 5 as non-tolerant. Donor-reactive T cell clones were identified by TCRbeta sequencing after a pre-transplant mixed lymphocyte reaction and then tracked in post-transplant blood. Three of the eight recipients were HCV-positive; the others were transplanted for non-autoimmune, non-viral indications. Subjects received no induction therapy and standard immunosuppression until randomization at 12-24 months post-transplant. Tolerance meant complete immunosuppression withdrawal for at least one year without liver enzymes rising beyond twice the upper limit of normal. As an antigen-independent comparator for donor-reactive sequences, third party-reactive TCRbeta sequences were also identified from pre-transplant MLRs. Blood samples were collected pre-transplant, pre-randomization before withdrawal, and post-randomization after either full withdrawal or failed withdrawal.

Summary of the overall study and its limitations: Circulating donor-reactive CD4 TCRbeta sequences fell significantly post-transplant in most of the 8 subjects, irrespective of tolerance or HCV status. The decline in donor-reactive sequences exceeded the decline in third party-reactive sequences, suggesting partial antigen-specific deletion that was unrelated to withdrawal success. Low numbers of available donor cells limited the measurable donor-reactive repertoire in a couple of subjects. Once repertoire turnover was taken into account, donor-reactive detection showed a significant reduction for CD4 in 7 of 8 subjects and for CD8 in 8 of 8. Because no allograft tissue specimens were available, donor-reactive T cells may have migrated into the graft instead of being deleted. The conclusions were considered preliminary, being limited by small, heterogeneous patient numbers and non-standardized post-transplant time points.

Unstimulated PBMCs, after thawing, were stained for CD3, CD4 and CD8 and then FACS-sorted into CD3+CD4+ and CD3+CD8+ populations. Each of the 8 studied subjects was randomized to immunosuppression withdrawal. The Qiagen DNeasy Blood and Tissue Kit was used for isolation of genomic DNA. The chain links TRBV27 with TRBJ2-7, with the D gene too uncertain to name. The starting material was CD4+ T cells from blood, obtained approximately 3.5 years after liver transplant. This clonotype originated in a human patient who received a liver transplant. After a transplant, some T cells may be of graft donor origin. The sequenced DNA: TGTGCCAGCAGTTTAAGTCAGTCTTACGAGCAGTACTTC. Its protein product is CASSLSQSYEQYF.